Included here is one TCR beta chain sequence, with context. No antigen is known for it. The use of a sample-barcoded 5' primer and a J-beta primer mix characterized a second PCR of about 7 to 12 cycles. Each cDNA molecule received a tag from a template-switch adaptor that had 12 random nucleotides. TCRdb itself ran the 5' RACE reads through MiXCR, one entry per CDR3 protein. The sample holds 600,000 to 850,000 distinct CDR3 sequences, approximately 43% seen once. The sample is drawn from a study of blood T cells in healthy people across ages. General study findings and limits: Older age coincided with a roughly linear decline in TCR beta diversity per million T cells. There was no known CMV status for donors, so expanded clonotype changes were possibly confounded.

CDR3 length: 16 residues. CDR1 is SGHKS, CDR2 YYEKEE, per germline (reference sequence). The source material was blood. This TCR was sampled from a woman aged 60-70 years in good health. This chain uses TRBV5-5 with TRBJ2-5; 11 bases align to TRBD2. The assigned J gene may be wrong: the sequence end matches TRBJ2-7 better. The CDR3 bases are TGTGCCAGCAGCTTGCAACTAGCGGGAGTTGGCTACGAGCAGTACTTC. Translated: CASSLQLAGVGYEQYF.